The source of this T cell receptor (beta chain) is a study of graft-versus-host responses after intestinal transplantation. Study observations and caveats: Early post-transplant declines in HvG were associated with peak levels of circulating GvH clones.

The data were produced by immunoSEQ multiplex PCR, yet TCRdb's version contains in-frame clones alone and is incomplete. The table has about 100,000 clones, roughly nine tenths seen once. As concerns this clone: What it binds is unknown.

The origin of this receptor is a human donor who was the organ donor for an intestinal transplant. The sequencing used unstimulated CD4+ T cells sorted from spleen or lymph node cells, collected before transplant.

This CDR3 reads CASRASEGTDSPLHF. CDR3 nucleotides: TGTGCCAGCCGGGCATCGGAGGGGACAGATTCACCCCTCCACTTT. The rearrangement joins TRBV28 to TRBJ1-6; 7 nucleotides match TRBD1. Trimming cost V 8 bases and J 8 bases; bases outside gene matches: 12. The CDR3 is made up of 15 amino acids. CDR1 and CDR2 (germline): MDHEN, SYDVKM.